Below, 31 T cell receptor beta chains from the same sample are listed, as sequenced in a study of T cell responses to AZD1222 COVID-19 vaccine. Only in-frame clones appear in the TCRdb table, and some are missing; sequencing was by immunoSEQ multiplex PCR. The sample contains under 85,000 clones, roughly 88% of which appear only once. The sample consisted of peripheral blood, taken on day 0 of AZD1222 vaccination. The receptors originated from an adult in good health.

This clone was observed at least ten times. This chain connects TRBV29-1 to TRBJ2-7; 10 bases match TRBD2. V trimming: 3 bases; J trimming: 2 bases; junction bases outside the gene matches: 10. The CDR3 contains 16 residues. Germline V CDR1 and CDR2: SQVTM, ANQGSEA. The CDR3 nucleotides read TGCAGCGTTGATAGGCTAGCGGGGGCCCTGCCCTACGAGCAGTACGTC. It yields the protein CSVDRLAGALPYEQYV.

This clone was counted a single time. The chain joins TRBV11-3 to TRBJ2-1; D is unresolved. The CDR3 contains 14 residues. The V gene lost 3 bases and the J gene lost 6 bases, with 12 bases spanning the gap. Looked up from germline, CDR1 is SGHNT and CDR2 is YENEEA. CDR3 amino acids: CASSLSHTVNEQFF. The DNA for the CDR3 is TGTGCCAGCAGCTTGTCTCACACAGTCAATGAGCAGTTCTTC.

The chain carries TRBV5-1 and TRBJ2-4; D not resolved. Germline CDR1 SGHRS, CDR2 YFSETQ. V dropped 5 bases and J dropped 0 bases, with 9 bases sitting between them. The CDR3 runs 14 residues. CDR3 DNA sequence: TGCGCCAGCAGGGGTCAGCTAGCCAAAAACATTCAGTACTTC. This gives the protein CASRGQLAKNIQYF.

CDR3 bases: TGTGCCAGCAGCTTGGATCCCGGGGACCCTGGAAACACCATATATTTT. Translated: CASSLDPGDPGNTIYF. The chain uses TRBV5-5 and TRBJ1-3, with D perhaps TRBD1 (5 bases). CDR1 and CDR2 from the germline V gene are SGHKS and YYEKEE (reference sequence). CDR3 length: 16 residues. V lost 0 bases and J lost 2, with 12 bases in between.

CDR3 protein: CASNPGAVGGANVLTF. CDR3 DNA sequence: TGCGCCAGCAACCCCGGGGCGGTCGGAGGGGCCAACGTCCTGACTTTC. V and J are TRBV5-1 and TRBJ2-6; D is perhaps TRBD1 or TRBD2 (5 bases each). CDR1 and CDR2 (germline): SGHRS, YFSETQ. V lost 6 bases to trimming and J lost 4 bases, with 17 bases between them. The CDR3 is 16 amino acids.

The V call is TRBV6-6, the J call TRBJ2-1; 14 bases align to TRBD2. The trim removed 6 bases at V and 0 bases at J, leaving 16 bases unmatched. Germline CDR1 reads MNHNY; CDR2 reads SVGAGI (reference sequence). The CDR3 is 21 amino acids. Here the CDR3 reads CASSHPGGTSGGQLSYNEQFF. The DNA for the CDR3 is TGTGCCAGCAGCCATCCAGGGGGGACTAGCGGGGGACAACTCTCCTACAATGAGCAGTTCTTC.

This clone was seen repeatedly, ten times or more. The CDR3 spells CASSLLAKRGNEQFF. The DNA of the CDR3 is TGTGCCAGCAGCTTATTGGCCAAGCGAGGGAATGAGCAGTTCTTC. V and J are TRBV7-8 and TRBJ2-1, with a possible D match to TRBD2 (5 bases). The CDR3 has 15 residues. The germline V gene has CDR1 SGHVS and CDR2 FQNEAQ. V lost 2 bases to trimming and J lost 7 bases, with 15 bases between them.

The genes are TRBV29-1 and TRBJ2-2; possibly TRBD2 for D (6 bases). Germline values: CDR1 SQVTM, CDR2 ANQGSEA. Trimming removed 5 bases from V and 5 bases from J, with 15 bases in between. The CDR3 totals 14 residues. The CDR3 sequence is CSVLSGVGTGELFF. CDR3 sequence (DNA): TGCAGCGTTCTTAGCGGCGTTGGGACCGGGGAGCTGTTTTTT.

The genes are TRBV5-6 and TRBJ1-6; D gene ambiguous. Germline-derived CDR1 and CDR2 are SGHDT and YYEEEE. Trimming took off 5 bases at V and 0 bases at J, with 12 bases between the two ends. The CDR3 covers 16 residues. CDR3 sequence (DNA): TGTGCCAGCAGGTTACTGGGGAGCTCCTATAATTCACCCCTCCACTTT. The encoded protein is CASRLLGSSYNSPLHF. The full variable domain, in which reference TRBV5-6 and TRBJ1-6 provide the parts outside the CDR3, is DAGVTQSPTHLIKTRGQQVTLRCSPKSGHDTVSWYQQALGQGPQFIFQYYEEEERQRGNFPDRFSGHQFPNYSSELNVNALLLGDSALYLCASRLLGSSYNSPLHFGNGTRLTVT.

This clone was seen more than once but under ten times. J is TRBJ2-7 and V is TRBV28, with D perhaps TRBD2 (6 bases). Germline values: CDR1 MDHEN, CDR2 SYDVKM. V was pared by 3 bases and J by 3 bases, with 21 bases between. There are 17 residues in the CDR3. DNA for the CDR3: TGTGCCAGCAGTTTCTTTCTCGGGGGATCGACAAGCTACGAGCAGTACTTC. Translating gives CASSFFLGGSTSYEQYF.

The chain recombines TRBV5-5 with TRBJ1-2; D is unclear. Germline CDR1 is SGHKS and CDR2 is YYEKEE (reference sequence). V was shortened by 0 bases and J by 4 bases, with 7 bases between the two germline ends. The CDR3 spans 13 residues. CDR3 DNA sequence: TGTGCCAGCAGCTTGGTGCAGCTCTATGGCTACACCTTC. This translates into CASSLVQLYGYTF. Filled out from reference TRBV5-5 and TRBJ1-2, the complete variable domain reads DAGVTQSPTHLIKTRGQQVTLRCSPISGHKSVSWYQQVLGQGPQFIFQYYEKEERGRGNFPDRFSARQFPNYSSELNVNALLLGDSALYLCASSLVQLYGYTFGSGTRLTVV.

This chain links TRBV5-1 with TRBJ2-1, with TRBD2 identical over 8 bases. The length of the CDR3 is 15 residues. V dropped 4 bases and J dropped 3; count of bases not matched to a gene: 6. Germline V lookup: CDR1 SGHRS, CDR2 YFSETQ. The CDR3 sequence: CASSGGGTSYNEQFF. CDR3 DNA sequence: TGCGCCAGCAGCGGAGGAGGGACTAGCTACAATGAGCAGTTCTTC.

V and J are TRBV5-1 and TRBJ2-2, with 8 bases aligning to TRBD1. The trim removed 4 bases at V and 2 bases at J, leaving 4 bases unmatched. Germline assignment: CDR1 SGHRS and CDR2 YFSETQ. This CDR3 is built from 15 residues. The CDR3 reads CASSRGQGNTGELFF. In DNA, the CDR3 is TGCGCCAGCAGCCGTGGACAGGGAAACACCGGGGAGCTGTTTTTT.

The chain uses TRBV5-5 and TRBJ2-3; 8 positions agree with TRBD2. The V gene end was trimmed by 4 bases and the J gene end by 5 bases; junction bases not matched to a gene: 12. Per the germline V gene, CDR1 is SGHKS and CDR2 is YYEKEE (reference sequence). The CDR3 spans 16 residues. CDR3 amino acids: CASSKQAGEGGDTQYF. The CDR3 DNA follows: TGTGCCAGCAGCAAGCAAGCGGGAGAAGGTGGAGATACGCAGTATTTT.

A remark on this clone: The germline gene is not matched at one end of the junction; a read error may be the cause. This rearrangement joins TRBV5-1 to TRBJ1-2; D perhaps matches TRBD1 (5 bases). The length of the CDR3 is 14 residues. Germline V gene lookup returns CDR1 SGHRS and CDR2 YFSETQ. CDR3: CASSLDGGSYSYTF. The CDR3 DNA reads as TGCGCCAGCAGCTTGGACGGGGGTAGCTATAGCTACACCTTC.

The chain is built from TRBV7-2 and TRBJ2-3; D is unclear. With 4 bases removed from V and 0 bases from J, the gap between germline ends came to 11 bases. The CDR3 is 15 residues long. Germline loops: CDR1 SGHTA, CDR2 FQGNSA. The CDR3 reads CASSWVGASTDTQYF. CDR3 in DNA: TGTGCCAGCAGCTGGGTAGGAGCTAGCACAGATACGCAGTATTTT.

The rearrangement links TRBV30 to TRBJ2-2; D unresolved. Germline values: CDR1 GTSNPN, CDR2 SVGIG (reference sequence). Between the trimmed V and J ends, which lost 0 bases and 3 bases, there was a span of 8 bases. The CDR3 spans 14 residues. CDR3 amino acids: CAWSVRWYTGELFF. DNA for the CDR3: TGTGCCTGGAGTGTACGGTGGTACACCGGGGAGCTGTTTTTT.

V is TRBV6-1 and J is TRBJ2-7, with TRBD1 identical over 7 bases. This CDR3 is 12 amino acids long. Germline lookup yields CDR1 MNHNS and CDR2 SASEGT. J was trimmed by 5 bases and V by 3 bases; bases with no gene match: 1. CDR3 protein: CASSDQGDEQYV. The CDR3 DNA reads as TGTGCCAGCAGTGACCAGGGGGACGAGCAGTACGTC.

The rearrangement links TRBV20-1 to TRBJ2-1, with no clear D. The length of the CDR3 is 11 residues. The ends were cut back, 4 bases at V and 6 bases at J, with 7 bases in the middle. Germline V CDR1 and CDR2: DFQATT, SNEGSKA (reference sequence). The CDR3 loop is CSAKSSNEQFF. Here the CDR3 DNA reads TGCAGTGCTAAGAGTTCCAATGAGCAGTTCTTC.

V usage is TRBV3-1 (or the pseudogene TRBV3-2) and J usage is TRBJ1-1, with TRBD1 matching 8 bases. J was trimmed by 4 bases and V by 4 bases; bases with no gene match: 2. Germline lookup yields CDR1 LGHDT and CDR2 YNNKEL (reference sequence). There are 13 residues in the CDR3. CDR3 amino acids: CASSLTGGTEAFF. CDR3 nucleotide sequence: TGTGCCAGCAGCCTCACAGGGGGCACTGAAGCTTTCTTT.

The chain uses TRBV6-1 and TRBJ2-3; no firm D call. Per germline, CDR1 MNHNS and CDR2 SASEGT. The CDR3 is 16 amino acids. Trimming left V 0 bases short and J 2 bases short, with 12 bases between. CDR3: CASSEAFRPPTDTQYF. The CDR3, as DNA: TGTGCCAGCAGTGAAGCGTTCCGGCCCCCCACAGATACGCAGTATTTT.

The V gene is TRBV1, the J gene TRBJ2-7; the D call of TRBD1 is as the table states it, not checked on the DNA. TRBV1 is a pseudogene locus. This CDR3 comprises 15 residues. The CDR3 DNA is TGCACCAGCAGCCAGAGGGACAGGAGGTCCCACGAGCAGTACGTC. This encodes CTSSQRDRRSHEQYV.

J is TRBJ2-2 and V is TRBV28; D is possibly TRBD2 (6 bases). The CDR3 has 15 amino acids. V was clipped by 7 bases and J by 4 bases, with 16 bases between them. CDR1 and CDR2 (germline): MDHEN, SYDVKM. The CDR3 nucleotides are TGTGCCAGCATCAGCTGGGATAGCGGCACCGGGGAGCTGTTTTTT. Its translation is CASISWDSGTGELFF.

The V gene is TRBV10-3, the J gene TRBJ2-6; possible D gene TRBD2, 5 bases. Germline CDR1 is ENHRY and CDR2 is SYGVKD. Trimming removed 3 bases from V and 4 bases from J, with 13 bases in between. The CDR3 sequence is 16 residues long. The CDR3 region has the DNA TGTGCCATCAGTGAAACGGGATCGGTCGGGGCCAACGTCCTGACTTTC. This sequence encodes CAISETGSVGANVLTF.

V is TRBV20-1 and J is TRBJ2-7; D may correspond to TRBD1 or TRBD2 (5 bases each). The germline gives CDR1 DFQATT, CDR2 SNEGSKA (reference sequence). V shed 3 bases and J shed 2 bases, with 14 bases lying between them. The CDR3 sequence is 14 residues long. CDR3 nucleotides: TGCAGTGCTAGTCCCGGGACCTTCCCCTACGAGCAGTACTTC. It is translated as CSASPGTFPYEQYF.

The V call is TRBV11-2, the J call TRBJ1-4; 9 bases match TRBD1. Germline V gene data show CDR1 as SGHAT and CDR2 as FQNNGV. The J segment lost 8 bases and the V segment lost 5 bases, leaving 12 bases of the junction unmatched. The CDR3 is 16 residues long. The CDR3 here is CASSALGTGFSEKLFF. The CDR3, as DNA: TGTGCCAGCAGCGCTTTGGGGACAGGGTTTTCCGAAAAACTGTTTTTT. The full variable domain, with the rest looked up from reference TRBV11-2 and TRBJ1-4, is EAGVAQSPRYKIIEKRQSVAFWCNPISGHATLYWYQQILGQGPKLLIQFQNNGVVDDSQLPKDRFSAERLKGVDSTLKIQPAKLEDSAVYLCASSALGTGFSEKLFFGSGTQLSVL.

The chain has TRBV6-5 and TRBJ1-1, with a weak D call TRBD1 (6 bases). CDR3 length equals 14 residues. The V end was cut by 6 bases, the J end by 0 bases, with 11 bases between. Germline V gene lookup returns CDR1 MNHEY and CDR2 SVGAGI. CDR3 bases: TGTGCCAGCAGCACGGACAGAATGAACACTGAAGCTTTCTTT. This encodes CASSTDRMNTEAFF.

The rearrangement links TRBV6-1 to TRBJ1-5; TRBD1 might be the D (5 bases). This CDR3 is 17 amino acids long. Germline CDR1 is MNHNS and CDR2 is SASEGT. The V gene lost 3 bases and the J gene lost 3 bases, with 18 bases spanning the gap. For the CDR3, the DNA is TGTGCCAGCAGTGATCCCCCTCGGGCAGGGATCAATCAGCCCCAGCATTTT. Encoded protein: CASSDPPRAGINQPQHF.

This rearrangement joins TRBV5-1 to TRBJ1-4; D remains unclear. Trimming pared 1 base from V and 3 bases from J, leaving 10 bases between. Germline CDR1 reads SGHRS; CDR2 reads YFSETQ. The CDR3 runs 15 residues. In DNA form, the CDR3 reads TGCGCCAGCAGCTTGTCCCCGGTGGCTAATGAAAAACTGTTTTTT. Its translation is CASSLSPVANEKLFF.

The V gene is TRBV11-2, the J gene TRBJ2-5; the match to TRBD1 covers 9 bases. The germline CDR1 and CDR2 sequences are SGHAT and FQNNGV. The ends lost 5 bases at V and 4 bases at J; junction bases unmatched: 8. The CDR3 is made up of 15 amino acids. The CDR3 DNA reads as TGTGCCAGCAGCACAAAGACAGGGGGGGCAGAGACCCAGTACTTC. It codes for CASSTKTGGAETQYF.

The CDR3 DNA reads TGCGCCAGCAGTCGGTTGTGGAGGATCTACGAGCAGTACTTC. This sequence encodes CASSRLWRIYEQYF. V gene TRBV4-1 combines with J gene TRBJ2-7; possibly TRBD2 for D (5 bases). Germline-derived CDR1 and CDR2 are MGHRA and YSYEKL. The CDR3 is 14 residues long. Trimming stripped 6 bases from V and 3 bases from J, with 15 bases between.